This T cell receptor beta chain is drawn from a study of immune evolution from preneoplasia to lung adenocarcinoma. Histologic diagnosis was independently verified by two lung pathologists. Notes on this clone: Antigen specificity is unknown.

Assay used: immunoSEQ multiplex PCR; TCRdb lists only in-frame clones, some missing. The sample lists a few thousand clones, roughly 84% occurring once. This CDR3 has 14 residues. Between the trimmed V and J ends, which lost 0 bases and 1 base, there was a span of 7 bases. Germline V CDR1 and CDR2: SGHRS, YFSETQ. Study-wide results and limits: Top clone share appeared to fall from AAH through AIS, MIA, adenocarcinoma. Clonality was highest in normal lung, lower in later-stage lesions apparently.

The specimen was FFPE lung adenocarcinoma in situ tissue. The chain joins TRBV5-1 to TRBJ1-1, with D perhaps matching TRBD1 (5 bases). The clonotype originates from a person aged 55 to 79 with lung adenocarcinoma. The CDR3 DNA reads TGCGCCAGCAGCTTGGGGGGCCCGAACACTGAAGCTTTCTTT. The encoded protein is CASSLGGPNTEAFF.